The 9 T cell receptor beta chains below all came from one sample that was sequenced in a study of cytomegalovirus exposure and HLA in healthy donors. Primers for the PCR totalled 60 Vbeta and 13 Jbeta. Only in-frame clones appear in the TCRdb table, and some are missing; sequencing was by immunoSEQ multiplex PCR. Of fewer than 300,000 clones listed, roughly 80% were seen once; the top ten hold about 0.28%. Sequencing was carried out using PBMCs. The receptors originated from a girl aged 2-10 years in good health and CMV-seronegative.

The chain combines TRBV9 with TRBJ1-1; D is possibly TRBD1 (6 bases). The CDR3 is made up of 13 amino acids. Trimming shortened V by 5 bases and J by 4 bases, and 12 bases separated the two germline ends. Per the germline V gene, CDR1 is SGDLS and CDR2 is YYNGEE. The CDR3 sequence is CASSPGAGTEAFF. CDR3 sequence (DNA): TGTGCCAGCAGTCCAGGGGCTGGCACTGAAGCTTTCTTT.

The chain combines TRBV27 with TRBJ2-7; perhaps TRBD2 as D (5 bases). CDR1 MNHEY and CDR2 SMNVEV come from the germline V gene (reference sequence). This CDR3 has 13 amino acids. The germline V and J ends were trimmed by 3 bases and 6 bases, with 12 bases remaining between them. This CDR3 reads CASSFSGSGEQYF. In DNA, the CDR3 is TGTGCCAGCAGTTTTTCGGGGTCCGGCGAGCAGTACTTC.

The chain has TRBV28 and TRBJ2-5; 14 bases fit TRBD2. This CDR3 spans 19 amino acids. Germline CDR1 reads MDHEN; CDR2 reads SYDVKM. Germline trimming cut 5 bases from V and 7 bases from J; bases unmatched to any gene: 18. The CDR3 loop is CASSSGRLAGGWHRGTQYF. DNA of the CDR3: TGTGCCAGCAGTAGCGGACGACTAGCGGGGGGGTGGCACCGGGGGACCCAGTACTTC.

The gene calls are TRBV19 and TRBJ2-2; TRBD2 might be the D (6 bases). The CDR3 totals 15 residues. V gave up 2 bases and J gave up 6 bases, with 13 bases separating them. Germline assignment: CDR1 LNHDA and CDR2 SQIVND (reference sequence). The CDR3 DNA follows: TGTGCCAGTAGTATAAGGTGGGAGGTATCCGGGGAGCTGTTTTTT. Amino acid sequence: CASSIRWEVSGELFF.

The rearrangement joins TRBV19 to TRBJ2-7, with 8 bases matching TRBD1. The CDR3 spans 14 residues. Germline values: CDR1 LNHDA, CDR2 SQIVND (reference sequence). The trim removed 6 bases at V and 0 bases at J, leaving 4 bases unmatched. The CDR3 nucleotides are TGTGCCAGTAGCGGACAGGGAACCTCCTACGAGCAGTACTTC. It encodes CASSGQGTSYEQYF.

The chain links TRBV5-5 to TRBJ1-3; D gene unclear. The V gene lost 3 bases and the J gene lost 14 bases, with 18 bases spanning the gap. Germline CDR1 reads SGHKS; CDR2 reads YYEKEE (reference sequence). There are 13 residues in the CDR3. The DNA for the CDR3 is TGTGCCAGCAGCTCAAATCCCCCGGTTCATTTATATTTT. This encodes CASSSNPPVHLYF.

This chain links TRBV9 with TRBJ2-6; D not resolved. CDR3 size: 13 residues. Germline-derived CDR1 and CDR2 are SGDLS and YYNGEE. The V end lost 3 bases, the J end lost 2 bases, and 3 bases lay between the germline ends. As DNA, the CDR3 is TGTGCCAGCAGCGCGGCTGGGGCCAACGTCCTGACTTTC. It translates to CASSAAGANVLTF. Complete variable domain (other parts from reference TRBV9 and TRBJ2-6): DSGVTQTPKHLITATGQRVTLRCSPRSGDLSVYWYQQSLDQGLQFLIQYYNGEERAKGNILERFSAQQFPDLHSELNLSSLELGDSALYFCASSAAGANVLTFGAGSRLTVL.

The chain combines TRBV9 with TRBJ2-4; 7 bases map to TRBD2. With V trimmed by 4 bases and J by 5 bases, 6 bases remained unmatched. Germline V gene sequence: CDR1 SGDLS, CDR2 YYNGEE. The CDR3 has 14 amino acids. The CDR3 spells CASSPRDYQNIQYF. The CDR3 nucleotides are TGTGCCAGCAGCCCTCGGGACTATCAAAACATTCAGTACTTC.

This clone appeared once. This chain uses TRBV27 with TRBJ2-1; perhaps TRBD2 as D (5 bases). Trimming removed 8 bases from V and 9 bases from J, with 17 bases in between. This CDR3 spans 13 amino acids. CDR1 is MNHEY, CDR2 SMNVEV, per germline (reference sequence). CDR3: CASWGGSGVEQFF. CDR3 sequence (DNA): TGTGCCAGCTGGGGTGGGAGCGGTGTTGAGCAGTTCTTC.